This T cell receptor beta chain was recovered during a study of response to subunit inactivated influenza vaccine. This clonotype was counted between two and nine times. There are 15 residues in the CDR3. The ends were cut back, 3 bases at V and 7 bases at J, with 18 bases in the middle. In germline, CDR1 is LGHNA, CDR2 YSLEER. Each CDR3 protein is one row after TCRdb ran MiXCR on the RT-PCR reads. The sample carries over 300,000 distinct CDR3 sequences, just over 20% recorded once. The origin of this receptor is a man between 50 and 69 years old who received an inactivated influenza vaccine. This specimen was PBMCs from blood, taken approximately 20 months after vaccination. The V and J genes are TRBV4-3 and TRBJ1-2, with D possibly matching TRBD1 (6 bases). The CDR3 coding sequence is TGCGCCAGCAGCCACAGGGGACAAGGGGTCACTGGCTACACCTTC. Translation gives CASSHRGQGVTGYTF.